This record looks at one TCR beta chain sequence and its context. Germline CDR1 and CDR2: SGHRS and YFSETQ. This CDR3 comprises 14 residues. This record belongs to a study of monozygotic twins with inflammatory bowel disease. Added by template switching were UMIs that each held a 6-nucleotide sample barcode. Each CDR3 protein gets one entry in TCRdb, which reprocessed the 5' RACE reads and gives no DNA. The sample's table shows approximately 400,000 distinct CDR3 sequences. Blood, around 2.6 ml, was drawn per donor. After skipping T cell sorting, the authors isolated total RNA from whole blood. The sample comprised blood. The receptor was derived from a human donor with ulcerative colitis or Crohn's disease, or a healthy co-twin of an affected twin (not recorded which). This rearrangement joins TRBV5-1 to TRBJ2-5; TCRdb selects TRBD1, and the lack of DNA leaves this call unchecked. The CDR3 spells CASSLGGQQETQYF.